Following are 14 T cell receptor beta chains from one sample sequenced in a study of cytotoxic CD8 clonotypes in ibrutinib-treated CLL. Libraries were prepared by immunoSEQ multiplex PCR; TCRdb keeps only in-frame clonotypes and omits some of them. The table shows fewer than 400,000 clones, with 67% occurring only once. Sequenced material: PBMCs, taken after 36 months of ibrutinib treatment. The receptor set was obtained from a human donor with chronic lymphocytic leukemia.

V usage is TRBV15 and J usage is TRBJ2-7; the D is unclear. The CDR3 consists of 14 residues. CDR1 and CDR2 from the germline V gene are LNHNV and YYDKDF (reference sequence). The V end lost 2 bases, the J end lost 2 bases, and 10 bases lay between the germline ends. The CDR3 is CATSRPAEAYEQYF. CDR3 nucleotide sequence: TGTGCCACCAGCAGACCTGCCGAAGCCTACGAGCAGTACTTC.

J is TRBJ2-7 and V is TRBV7-3, with a tentative D call TRBD2 (6 bases). Germline V lookup: CDR1 SGHTA, CDR2 FQGTGA. V lost 5 bases to trimming and J lost 4 bases, with 12 bases between them. CDR3 length equals 13 residues. CDR3 sequence reads: CASSPGDRYEQYF. The CDR3 nucleotides are TGTGCCAGCAGCCCGGGGGACCGTTACGAGCAGTACTTC.

The chain employs TRBV2 and TRBJ2-7; D uncertain. This CDR3 contains 17 residues. CDR1 and CDR2 (germline): SNHLY, FYNNEI. Trimming took 4 bases from V and 5 from J, leaving 24 bases between them. The CDR3: CASSGKGSSGSLHEQYF. CDR3 in DNA: TGTGCCAGCAGTGGGAAGGGATCGTCGGGTAGTCTCCACGAGCAGTACTTC.

The chain carries TRBV4-1 and TRBJ2-1; 8 bases match TRBD2. The CDR3 consists of 18 residues. Germline V gene data show CDR1 as MGHRA and CDR2 as YSYEKL. V gave up 0 bases and J gave up 3 bases; unmatched junction bases: 10. The CDR3 region is CASSQDPLWAGGYNEQFF. The DNA of the CDR3 is TGCGCCAGCAGCCAAGATCCCCTCTGGGCGGGGGGCTACAATGAGCAGTTCTTC.

This clone was picked up a small number of times. The J gene is TRBJ2-1, the V gene TRBV13; D uncertain. Germline values: CDR1 PRHDT, CDR2 FYEKMQ (reference sequence). Trimming took 4 bases from V and 8 from J, leaving 6 bases between them. The CDR3 runs to 11 residues. DNA of the CDR3: TGTGCCAGCAGCTCCCGGTATGAGCAGTTCTTC. It yields the protein CASSSRYEQFF.

V is TRBV27 and J is TRBJ2-7, with TRBD2 as a possible D gene (6 bases). This CDR3 contains 15 residues. Trimming cost V 6 bases and J 1 base, with 16 bases left between them. CDR1 MNHEY and CDR2 SMNVEV come from the germline V gene (reference sequence). The chain's CDR3 is CASSRRGSRSYEQYF. The CDR3 DNA sequence: TGTGCCAGCAGCAGGCGGGGCTCTCGATCCTACGAGCAGTACTTC.

The genes are TRBV29-1 and TRBJ1-2; 9 bases agree with TRBD1. The CDR3 runs to 17 residues. Germline trimming cut 4 bases from V and 6 bases from J; bases unmatched to any gene: 18. Germline V gene sequence: CDR1 SQVTM, CDR2 ANQGSEA. CDR3 sequence reads: CSVAVGRWDRDLDGYTF. DNA for the CDR3: TGCAGCGTTGCGGTGGGCCGGTGGGACAGGGACTTGGATGGCTACACCTTC.

This chain links TRBV25-1 with TRBJ2-3, with 7 bases aligning to TRBD2. CDR3 length equals 14 residues. With V trimmed by 3 bases and J by 1 base, 1 base remained unmatched. Germline V CDR1 and CDR2: MGHDK, SYGVNS. CDR3: CASSDAGGTDTQYF. In nucleotides, the CDR3 is TGTGCCAGCAGTGATGCGGGGGGCACAGATACGCAGTATTTT.

The chain recombines TRBV4-1 with TRBJ2-7; 7 nucleotides line up with TRBD1. The CDR3 totals 17 residues. Germline V gene lookup returns CDR1 MGHRA and CDR2 YSYEKL. J lost 4 bases, V lost 4 bases, and 16 bases had no gene match. CDR3 protein: CASSLPPTRQGKYEQYF. The CDR3 DNA sequence: TGCGCCAGCAGCCTGCCTCCTACCCGACAGGGAAAGTACGAGCAGTACTTC.

V and J are TRBV2 and TRBJ1-2; D may be TRBD1 (6 bases). The V and J ends lost 4 bases and 2 bases respectively, with 8 bases between them. The germline V gene encodes CDR1 SNHLY and CDR2 FYNNEI. The CDR3 contains 13 residues. The CDR3: CASSVGQNYGYTF. Written as DNA, the CDR3 is TGTGCCAGCAGTGTTGGACAGAACTATGGCTACACCTTC.

This chain connects TRBV6-5 to TRBJ2-1; D is undetermined. Germline V gene lookup returns CDR1 MNHEY and CDR2 SVGAGI. The CDR3 has 14 amino acids. V shed 5 bases and J shed 15 bases, with 23 bases lying between them. CDR3 region: CASSHQVLAIRPFF. The DNA for the CDR3 is TGTGCCAGCAGTCATCAAGTCCTTGCCATCAGGCCGTTCTTC.

This chain links TRBV28 with TRBJ1-3; TRBD1 is a possible D gene (5 bases). V lost 2 bases and J 10 bases, leaving 12 bases between the germline ends. The germline gives CDR1 MDHEN, CDR2 SYDVKM. The CDR3 covers 13 residues. This chain's CDR3 is CASSLLTGTTIYF. CDR3 nucleotide sequence: TGTGCCAGCAGTTTACTAACAGGAACGACCATATATTTT.

The genes are TRBV6-5 and TRBJ2-2, with D uncertain. The V end was cut by 5 bases, the J end by 4 bases, with 8 bases between. The CDR3 is 13 amino acids. Germline values: CDR1 MNHEY, CDR2 SVGAGI. The CDR3 sequence is CASSIGPTGELFF. The CDR3 region has the DNA TGTGCCAGCAGTATTGGACCCACCGGGGAGCTGTTTTTT.

The chain has TRBV7-9 and TRBJ2-1; 12 positions agree with TRBD2. This CDR3 has 19 amino acids. The ends lost 0 bases at V and 5 bases at J; junction bases unmatched: 11. The germline V gene has CDR1 SEHNR and CDR2 FQNEAQ (reference sequence). The CDR3 spells CASSLARLAGGLGNNEQFF. The CDR3 DNA is TGTGCCAGCAGCTTAGCGCGGCTAGCGGGAGGGCTAGGGAACAATGAGCAGTTCTTC.